Each of the 12 T cell receptor beta chains below was sequenced from the same sample in a study of blood T cell repertoires in COVID-19. Here immunoSEQ multiplex PCR was the method, and the copy in TCRdb shows in-frame clones only, minus some. The sample has around 300,000 clones, 75% to 90% seen once. The sample taken for sequencing was peripheral blood. Receptor source: a man in his forties or fifties with acute or convalescent COVID-19.

The chain uses TRBV5-1 and TRBJ1-2; 7 bases agree with TRBD1. V shed 4 bases, J shed 7 bases, and the junction held 7 bases outside the gene matches. CDR1 is SGHRS, CDR2 YFSETQ, per germline. This CDR3 has 13 residues. CDR3 loop: CASSVDRVVGYTF. The CDR3 DNA is TGCGCCAGCAGCGTCGACAGGGTGGTTGGCTACACCTTC.

The chain joins TRBV2 to TRBJ1-2; no firm D call. Germline lookup yields CDR1 SNHLY and CDR2 FYNNEI. V dropped 6 bases and J dropped 7 bases, with 15 bases sitting between them. CDR3 length equals 13 residues. In DNA form, the CDR3 reads TGTGCCAGCAGCTCACTGGCGGGTTCTGGCTACACCTTC. It specifies CASSSLAGSGYTF.

The rearrangement links TRBV11-2 to TRBJ2-3; weak D call: TRBD1 (5 bases). This CDR3 region has 16 residues. V was cut by 1 base and J by 6 bases, with 17 bases left in between. Germline loops: CDR1 SGHAT, CDR2 FQNNGV. The CDR3 reads CASSLGPPLTADTQYF. CDR3 nucleotide sequence: TGTGCCAGCAGCTTAGGTCCGCCTTTGACAGCGGATACGCAGTATTTT.

The rearrangement joins TRBV27 to TRBJ2-5; the match to TRBD1 covers 12 bases. The CDR3 length is 15 residues. Losses at the gene ends were 8 bases for V and 3 bases for J; bases not matched to a gene: 7. The germline gives CDR1 MNHEY, CDR2 SMNVEV (reference sequence). CDR3 region: CASRTGTGGEETQYF. The CDR3 DNA sequence: TGTGCCAGCCGAACCGGGACAGGGGGCGAAGAGACCCAGTACTTC.

The V call is TRBV4-2, the J call TRBJ1-4, with D perhaps TRBD1 (5 bases). The V end was cut by 4 bases, the J end by 0 bases, with 12 bases between. Germline CDR1 and CDR2: LGHNA and YNFKEQ. The CDR3 has 16 amino acids. CDR3 sequence (DNA): TGTGCCAGCAGCCGGGGGGGAGGGACAACTAATGAAAAACTGTTTTTT. Residues: CASSRGGGTTNEKLFF.

The rearrangement uses TRBV5-1 and TRBJ2-7, with 7 positions matching TRBD1. Trimming took 0 bases from V and 5 from J; bases not matched to a gene: 5. The CDR3 loop spans 14 amino acids. CDR1 SGHRS and CDR2 YFSETQ come from the germline V gene. The CDR3 spells CASSLGDSFDEQYF. In DNA form, the CDR3 reads TGCGCCAGCAGCTTGGGGGACAGTTTCGACGAGCAGTACTTC.

This chain joins TRBV6-6 and TRBJ2-3, with TRBD1 as a possible D gene (6 bases). The CDR3 is 15 amino acids. V was cut by 6 bases and J by 3 bases, with 16 bases left in between. Germline V lookup: CDR1 MNHNY, CDR2 SVGAGI (reference sequence). CDR3 sequence reads: CASSLQGQTTDTQYF. The CDR3 DNA is TGTGCCAGCAGCCTACAGGGTCAGACAACAGATACGCAGTATTTT.

V and J are TRBV7-3 and TRBJ2-3, with D tentatively TRBD2 (6 bases). This CDR3 region has 16 residues. Trimming removed 4 bases at V and 1 base at J, with 15 bases between. Germline loops: CDR1 SGHTA, CDR2 FQGTGA. This CDR3 is CASSSRGGGGTDTQYF. In DNA, the CDR3 is TGTGCCAGCAGCTCGCGCGGAGGCGGGGGCACAGATACGCAGTATTTT.

The chain joins TRBV9 to TRBJ2-6; 14 nucleotides match TRBD2. After removal of 4 bases from V and 4 bases from J, the junction contained 10 bases not matched to a gene. Germline lookup yields CDR1 SGDLS and CDR2 YYNGEE. The CDR3 totals 19 residues. The CDR3: CASSFRLAGGRTGANVLTF. CDR3 DNA: TGTGCCAGCAGCTTCCGACTAGCGGGGGGGCGAACAGGGGCCAACGTCCTGACTTTC. Full variable domain (missing parts from reference TRBV9 and TRBJ2-6): DSGVTQTPKHLITATGQRVTLRCSPRSGDLSVYWYQQSLDQGLQFLIQYYNGEERAKGNILERFSAQQFPDLHSELNLSSLELGDSALYFCASSFRLAGGRTGANVLTFGAGSRLTVL.

This sequence joins TRBV25-1 and TRBJ2-5; no firm D call. This CDR3 has 13 amino acids. The V and J ends lost 4 bases and 0 bases respectively, with 6 bases between them. Germline loops: CDR1 MGHDK, CDR2 SYGVNS. The chain's CDR3 is CASSATYQETQYF. The DNA for the CDR3 is TGTGCCAGCAGTGCCACTTACCAAGAGACCCAGTACTTC. The full variable domain, its missing parts supplied by reference TRBV25-1 and TRBJ2-5, is EADIYQTPRYLVIGTGKKITLECSQTMGHDKMYWYQQDPGMELHLIHYSYGVNSTEKGDLSSESTVSRIRTEHFPLTLESARPSHTSQYLCASSATYQETQYFGPGTRLLVL.

V gene TRBV3-1 (or the pseudogene TRBV3-2) combines with J gene TRBJ2-3; tentatively, D is TRBD2 (6 bases). The CDR3 spans 15 residues. Trimming shortened V by 0 bases and J by 6 bases, and 13 bases separated the two germline ends. CDR1 and CDR2 (germline): LGHDT, YNNKEL (reference sequence). The CDR3 is CASSQDGRIADTQYF. The CDR3 nucleotides are TGTGCCAGCAGCCAAGATGGGAGGATTGCTGATACGCAGTATTTT.

The V gene is TRBV7-6, the J gene TRBJ2-3; 9 positions match TRBD1. V shed 4 bases and J 2 bases; nucleotides not matched to a gene: 4. The CDR3 is made up of 15 amino acids. Germline values: CDR1 SGHVS, CDR2 FNYEAQ. The CDR3 DNA is TGTGCCAGCAGCTGGACAGGGGTCGTCACAGATACGCAGTATTTT. Its protein is CASSWTGVVTDTQYF.